This record covers a single TCR beta chain. TCRdb's copy holds only in-frame clones and misses some; the assay was immunoSEQ multiplex PCR. The sample records 200,000 to 250,000 clones, approximately 85% being singletons. CDR1 and CDR2 from the germline V gene are MNHNS and SASEGT. The length of the CDR3 is 17 residues. The trim removed 4 bases at V and 2 bases at J, leaving 8 bases unmatched. The data were taken from a study of blood T cell repertoires in COVID-19. Study as a whole: Donors in the United States, Italy and Spain gave samples during acute or convalescent COVID-19.

The specimen sequenced was peripheral blood. The receptor's source is a man aged 40-50 years with acute or convalescent COVID-19. V and J are TRBV6-1 and TRBJ1-5, with TRBD1 matching over 10 bases. The CDR3 nucleotides are TGTGCCAGCAGTGCCAAGACAGGGGGCGAGGGCAATCAGCCCCAGCATTTT. It yields the protein CASSAKTGGEGNQPQHF.